This TCR beta chain was found in a study of cytomegalovirus exposure and HLA in healthy donors. General study results and limits: Productive rates of about 87% or about 30% were seen for most TCR beta V segments in an earlier analysis.

PCR used 60 Vbeta primers and 13 Jbeta primers. Per the authors' pipeline: In a later analysis, around 10 million of about 80 million unique beta chains occurred in at least two donors. The table came from immunoSEQ multiplex PCR; TCRdb's copy has only in-frame clones and leaves some out. V, J and clone size reflect that table, while D and trimming were determined from the DNA. The sample lists about 140,000 clones, 65% to 85% seen once, with about 2.5% in the top ten. Germline CDR1 and CDR2: SEHNR and FQNEAQ (reference sequence). The CDR3 runs 12 residues. In the case of this clone: Its antigen is currently unknown. One end of the junction varies from germline; a read error may be responsible.

Sample: PBMCs. The source of this sequence is a man aged 50-59 years in good health and CMV-seronegative. The V and J genes are TRBV7-9 and TRBJ1-3; no definite D call. CDR3 DNA sequence: TGTTCCAGCACCCTCTCTGGAAACACCATATATTTT. Encoded protein: CSSTLSGNTIYF.